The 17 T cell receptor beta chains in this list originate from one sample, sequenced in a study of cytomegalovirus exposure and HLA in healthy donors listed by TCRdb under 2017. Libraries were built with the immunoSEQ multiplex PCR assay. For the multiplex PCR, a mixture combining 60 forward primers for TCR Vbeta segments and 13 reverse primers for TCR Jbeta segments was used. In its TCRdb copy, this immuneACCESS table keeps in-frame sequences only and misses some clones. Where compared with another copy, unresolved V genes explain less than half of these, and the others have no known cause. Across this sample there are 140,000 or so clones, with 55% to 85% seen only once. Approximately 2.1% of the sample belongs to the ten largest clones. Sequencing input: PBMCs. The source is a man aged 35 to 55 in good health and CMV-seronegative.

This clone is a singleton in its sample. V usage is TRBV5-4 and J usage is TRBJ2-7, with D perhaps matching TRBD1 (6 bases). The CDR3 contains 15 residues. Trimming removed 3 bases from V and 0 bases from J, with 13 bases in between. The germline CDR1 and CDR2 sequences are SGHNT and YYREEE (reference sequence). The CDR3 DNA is TGTGCCAGCAGCTCTAGAAAGACAGGCTCCTACGAGCAGTACTTC. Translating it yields CASSSRKTGSYEQYF.

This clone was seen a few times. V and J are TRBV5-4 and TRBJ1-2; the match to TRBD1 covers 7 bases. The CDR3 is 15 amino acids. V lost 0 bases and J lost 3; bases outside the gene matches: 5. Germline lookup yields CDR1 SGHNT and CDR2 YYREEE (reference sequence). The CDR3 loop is CASSLEVQGYYGYTF. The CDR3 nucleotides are TGTGCCAGCAGCTTGGAGGTACAGGGGTACTATGGCTACACCTTC.

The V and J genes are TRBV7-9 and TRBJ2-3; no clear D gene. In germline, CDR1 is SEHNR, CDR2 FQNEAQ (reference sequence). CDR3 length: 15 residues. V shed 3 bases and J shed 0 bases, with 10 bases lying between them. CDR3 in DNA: TGTGCCAGCAGCTTGCGCGGCTCCAGCACAGATACGCAGTATTTT. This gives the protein CASSLRGSSTDTQYF. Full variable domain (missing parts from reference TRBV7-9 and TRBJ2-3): DTGVSQNPRHKITKRGQNVTFRCDPISEHNRLYWYRQTLGQGPEFLTYFQNEAQLEKSRLLSDRFSAERPKGSFSTLEIQRTEQGDSAMYLCASSLRGSSTDTQYFGPGTRLTVL.

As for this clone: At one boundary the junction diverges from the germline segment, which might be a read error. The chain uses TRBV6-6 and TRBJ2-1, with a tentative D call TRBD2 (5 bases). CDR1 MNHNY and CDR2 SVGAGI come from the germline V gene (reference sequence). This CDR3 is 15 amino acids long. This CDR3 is CASRYSRGTYNEQFF. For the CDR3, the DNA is TGTGCCAGCAGGTACTCCAGAGGGACCTACAATGAGCAGTTCTTC.

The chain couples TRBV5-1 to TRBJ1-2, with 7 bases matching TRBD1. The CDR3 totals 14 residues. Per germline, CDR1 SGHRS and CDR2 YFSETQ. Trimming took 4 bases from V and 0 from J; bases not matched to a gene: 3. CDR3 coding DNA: TGCGCCAGCAGCCAGGGACAGACTAACTATGGCTACACCTTC. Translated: CASSQGQTNYGYTF.

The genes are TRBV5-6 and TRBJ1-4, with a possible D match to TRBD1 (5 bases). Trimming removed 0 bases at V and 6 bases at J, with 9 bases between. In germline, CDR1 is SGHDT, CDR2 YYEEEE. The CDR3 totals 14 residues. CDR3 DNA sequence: TGTGCCAGCAGCTTGGGGGTCAGGGATGAAAAACTGTTTTTT. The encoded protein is CASSLGVRDEKLFF.

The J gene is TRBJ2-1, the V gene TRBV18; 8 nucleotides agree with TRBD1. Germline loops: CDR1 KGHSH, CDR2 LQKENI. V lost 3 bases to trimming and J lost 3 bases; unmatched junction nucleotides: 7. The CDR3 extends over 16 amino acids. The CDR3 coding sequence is TGTGCCAGCTCACCCGCGGACAGGGCCCGCTACAATGAGCAGTTCTTC. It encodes CASSPADRARYNEQFF. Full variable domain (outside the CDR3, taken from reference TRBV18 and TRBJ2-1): NAGVMQNPRHLVRRRGQEARLRCSPMKGHSHVYWYRQLPEEGLKFMVYLQKENIIDESGMPKERFSAEFPKEGPSILRIQQVVRGDSAAYFCASSPADRARYNEQFFGPGTRLTVL.

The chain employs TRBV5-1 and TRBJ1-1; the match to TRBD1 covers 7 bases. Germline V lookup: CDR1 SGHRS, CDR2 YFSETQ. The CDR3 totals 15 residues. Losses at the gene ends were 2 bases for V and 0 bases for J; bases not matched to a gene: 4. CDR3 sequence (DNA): TGCGCCAGCAGCTTTAGACAGGGCATGAACACTGAAGCTTTCTTT. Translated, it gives CASSFRQGMNTEAFF.

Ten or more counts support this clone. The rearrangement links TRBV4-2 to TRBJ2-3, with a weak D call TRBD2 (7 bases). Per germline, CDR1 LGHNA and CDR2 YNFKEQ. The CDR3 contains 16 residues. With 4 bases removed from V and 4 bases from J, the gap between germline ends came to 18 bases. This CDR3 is CASSLKGRGAADTQYF. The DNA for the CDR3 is TGTGCCAGCAGCCTAAAAGGCCGGGGGGCGGCAGATACGCAGTATTTT.

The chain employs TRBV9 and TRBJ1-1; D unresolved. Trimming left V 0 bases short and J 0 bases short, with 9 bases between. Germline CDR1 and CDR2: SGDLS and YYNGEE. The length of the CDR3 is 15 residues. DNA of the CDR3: TGTGCCAGCAGCGTAGCGCCGGGGATGAACACTGAAGCTTTCTTT. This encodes CASSVAPGMNTEAFF. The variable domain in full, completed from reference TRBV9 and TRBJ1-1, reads DSGVTQTPKHLITATGQRVTLRCSPRSGDLSVYWYQQSLDQGLQFLIQYYNGEERAKGNILERFSAQQFPDLHSELNLSSLELGDSALYFCASSVAPGMNTEAFFGQGTRLTVV.

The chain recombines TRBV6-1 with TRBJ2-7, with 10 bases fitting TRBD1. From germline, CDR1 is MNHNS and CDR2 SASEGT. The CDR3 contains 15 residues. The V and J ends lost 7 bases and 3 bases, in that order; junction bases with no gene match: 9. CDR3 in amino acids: CASIKTGGAVYEQYF. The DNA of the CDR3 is TGTGCCAGCATCAAGACAGGGGGCGCGGTCTACGAGCAGTACTTC.

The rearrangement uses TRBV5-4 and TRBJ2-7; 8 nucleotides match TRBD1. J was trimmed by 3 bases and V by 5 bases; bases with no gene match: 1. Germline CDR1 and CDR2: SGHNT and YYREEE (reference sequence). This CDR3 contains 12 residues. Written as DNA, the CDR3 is TGTGCCAGCAGAGGGACAGGCTACGAGCAGTACTTC. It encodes CASRGTGYEQYF.

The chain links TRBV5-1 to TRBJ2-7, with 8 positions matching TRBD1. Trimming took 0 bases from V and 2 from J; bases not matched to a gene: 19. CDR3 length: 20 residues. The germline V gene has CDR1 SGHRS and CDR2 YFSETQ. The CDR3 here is CASSLDRGATRRPITYEQYF. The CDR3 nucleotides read TGCGCCAGCAGCTTGGACAGGGGGGCGACCAGGCGCCCAATTACCTACGAGCAGTACTTC.

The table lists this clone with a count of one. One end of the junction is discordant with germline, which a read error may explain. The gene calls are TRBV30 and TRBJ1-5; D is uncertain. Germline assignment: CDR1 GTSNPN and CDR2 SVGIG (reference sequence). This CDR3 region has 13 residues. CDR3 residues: CAWSVVRGQPQNF. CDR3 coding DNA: TGTGCCTGGAGTGTGGTACGCGGTCAGCCCCAGAATTTT.

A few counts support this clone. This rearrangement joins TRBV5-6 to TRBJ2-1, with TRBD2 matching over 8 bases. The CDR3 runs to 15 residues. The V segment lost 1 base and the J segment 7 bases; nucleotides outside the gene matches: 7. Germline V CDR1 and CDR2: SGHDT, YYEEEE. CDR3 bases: TGTGCCAGCAGCTTGAGTCTAGCGGGTGGTAATGAGCAGTTCTTC. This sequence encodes CASSLSLAGGNEQFF.

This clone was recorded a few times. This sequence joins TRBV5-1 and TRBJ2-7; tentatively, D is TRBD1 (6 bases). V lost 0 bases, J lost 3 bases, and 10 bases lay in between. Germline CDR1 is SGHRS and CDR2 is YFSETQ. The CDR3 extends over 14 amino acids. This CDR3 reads CASSLEQGYYEQYF. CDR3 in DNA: TGCGCCAGCAGCTTGGAGCAGGGGTACTACGAGCAGTACTTC.

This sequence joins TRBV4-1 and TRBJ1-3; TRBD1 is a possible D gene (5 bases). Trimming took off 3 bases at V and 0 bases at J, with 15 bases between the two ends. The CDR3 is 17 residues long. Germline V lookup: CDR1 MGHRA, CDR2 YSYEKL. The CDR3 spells CASSQGGGRSSGNTIYF. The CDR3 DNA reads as TGCGCCAGCAGCCAGGGGGGTGGACGGTCCTCTGGAAACACCATATATTTT.